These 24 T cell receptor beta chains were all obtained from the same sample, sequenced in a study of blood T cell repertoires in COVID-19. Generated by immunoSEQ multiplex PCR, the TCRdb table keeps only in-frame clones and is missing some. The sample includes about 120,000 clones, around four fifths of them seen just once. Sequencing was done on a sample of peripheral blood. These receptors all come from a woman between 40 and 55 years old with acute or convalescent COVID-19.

CDR3 residues: CASSVGLAGHETQYF. The CDR3 nucleotides read TGTGCCAGCAGCGTCGGACTAGCGGGGCACGAGACCCAGTACTTC. The V call is TRBV9, the J call TRBJ2-5; 12 bases are a match to TRBD2. The CDR3 length is 15 residues. Germline lookup yields CDR1 SGDLS and CDR2 YYNGEE. Trimming at V came to 2 bases and at J to 5 bases, leaving 4 bases not matched to a gene.

This CDR3 reads CAWSASGLYGYTF. DNA of the CDR3: TGTGCCTGGAGCGCTTCAGGGTTATATGGCTACACCTTC. This rearrangement joins TRBV30 to TRBJ1-2; D might be TRBD1 (5 bases). The V and J ends lost 3 bases and 5 bases respectively, with 13 bases between them. This CDR3 comprises 13 residues. Germline CDR1 reads GTSNPN; CDR2 reads SVGIG (reference sequence).

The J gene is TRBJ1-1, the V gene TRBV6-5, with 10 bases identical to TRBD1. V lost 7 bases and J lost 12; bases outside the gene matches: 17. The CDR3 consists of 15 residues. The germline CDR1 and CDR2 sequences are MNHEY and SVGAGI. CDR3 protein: CASISRMTGGQGTFF. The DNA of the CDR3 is TGTGCCAGCATCAGTCGGATGACAGGGGGCCAAGGAACTTTCTTT.

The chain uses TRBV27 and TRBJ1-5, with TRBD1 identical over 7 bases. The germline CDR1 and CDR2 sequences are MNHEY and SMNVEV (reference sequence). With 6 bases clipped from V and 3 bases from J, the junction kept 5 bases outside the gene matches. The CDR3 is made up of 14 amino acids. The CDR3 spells CASSPGQLNQPQHF. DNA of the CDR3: TGTGCCAGCAGCCCGGGACAGCTCAATCAGCCCCAGCATTTT.

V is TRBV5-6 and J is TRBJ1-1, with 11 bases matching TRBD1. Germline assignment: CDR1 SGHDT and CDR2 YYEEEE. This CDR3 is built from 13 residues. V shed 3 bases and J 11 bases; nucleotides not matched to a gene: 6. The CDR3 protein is CASSWGQGENAFF. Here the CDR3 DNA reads TGTGCCAGCAGCTGGGGACAGGGGGAAAATGCTTTCTTT.

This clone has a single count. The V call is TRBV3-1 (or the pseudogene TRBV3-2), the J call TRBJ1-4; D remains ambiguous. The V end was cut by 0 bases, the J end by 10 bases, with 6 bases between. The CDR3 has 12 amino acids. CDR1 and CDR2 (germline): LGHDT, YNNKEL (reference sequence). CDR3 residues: CASSQDGRKLFF. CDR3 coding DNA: TGTGCCAGCAGCCAAGATGGGAGAAAACTGTTTTTT.

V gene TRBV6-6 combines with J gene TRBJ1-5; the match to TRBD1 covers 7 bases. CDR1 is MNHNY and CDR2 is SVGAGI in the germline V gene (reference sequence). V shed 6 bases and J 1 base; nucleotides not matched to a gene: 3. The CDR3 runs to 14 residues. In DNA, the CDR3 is TGTGCCAGCAGACGGACAGGAAGCAATCAGCCCCAGCATTTT. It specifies CASRRTGSNQPQHF.

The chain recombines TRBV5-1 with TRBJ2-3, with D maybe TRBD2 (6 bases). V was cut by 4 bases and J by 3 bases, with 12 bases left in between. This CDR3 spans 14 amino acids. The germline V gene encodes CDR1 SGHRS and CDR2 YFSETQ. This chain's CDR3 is CASSLSAGTDTQYF. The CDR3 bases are TGCGCCAGCAGCCTGTCTGCGGGGACAGATACGCAGTATTTT.

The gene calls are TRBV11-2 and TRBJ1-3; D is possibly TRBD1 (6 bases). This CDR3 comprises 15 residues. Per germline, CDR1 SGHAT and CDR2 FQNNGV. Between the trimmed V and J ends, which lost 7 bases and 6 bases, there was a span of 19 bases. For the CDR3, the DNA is TGTGCCAGCAACACAAGGACAGAGGGCGAAAACACCATATATTTT. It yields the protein CASNTRTEGENTIYF.

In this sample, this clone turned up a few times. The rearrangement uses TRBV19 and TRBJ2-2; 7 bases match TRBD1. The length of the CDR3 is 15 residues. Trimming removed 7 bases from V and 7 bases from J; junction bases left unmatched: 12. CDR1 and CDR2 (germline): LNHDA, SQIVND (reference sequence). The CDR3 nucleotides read TGTGCCAGTAAAATAGCAGGGCAGGGGGTCGGGGAGCTGTTTTTT. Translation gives CASKIAGQGVGELFF.

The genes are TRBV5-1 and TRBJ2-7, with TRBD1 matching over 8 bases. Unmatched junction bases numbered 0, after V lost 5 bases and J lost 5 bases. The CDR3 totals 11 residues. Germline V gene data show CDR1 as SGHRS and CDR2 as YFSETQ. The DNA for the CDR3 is TGCGCCAGCAGGACAGGGGACGAGCAGTACTTC. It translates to CASRTGDEQYF.

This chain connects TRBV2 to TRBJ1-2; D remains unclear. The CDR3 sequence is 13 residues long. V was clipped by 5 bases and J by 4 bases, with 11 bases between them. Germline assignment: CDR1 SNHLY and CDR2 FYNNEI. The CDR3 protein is CASSPGHLYGYTF. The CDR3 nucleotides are TGTGCCAGCAGTCCGGGTCACCTCTATGGCTACACCTTC.

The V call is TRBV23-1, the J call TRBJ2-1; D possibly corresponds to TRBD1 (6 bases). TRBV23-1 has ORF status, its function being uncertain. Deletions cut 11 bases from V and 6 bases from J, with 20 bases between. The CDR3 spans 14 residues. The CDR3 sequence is CAYPARTGSNEQFF. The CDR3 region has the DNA TGCGCCTACCCGGCCCGTACAGGGAGCAATGAGCAGTTCTTC.

CDR3 loop: CASSLDRGGKSHQPQHF. For the CDR3, the DNA is TGTGCCAGCAGCCTCGACAGGGGGGGGAAAAGCCATCAGCCCCAGCATTTT. J is TRBJ1-5 and V is TRBV21-1; the table's D gene call, TRBD1, was not cross checked with the DNA. TRBV21-1 is a pseudogene locus. This CDR3 contains 17 residues.

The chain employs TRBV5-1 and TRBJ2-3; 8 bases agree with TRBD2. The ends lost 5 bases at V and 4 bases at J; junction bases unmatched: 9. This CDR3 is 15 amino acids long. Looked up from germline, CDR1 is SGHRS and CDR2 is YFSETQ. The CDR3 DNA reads TGCGCCAGCAGTTCGGGACTAGAAATCGCAGATACGCAGTATTTT. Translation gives CASSSGLEIADTQYF.

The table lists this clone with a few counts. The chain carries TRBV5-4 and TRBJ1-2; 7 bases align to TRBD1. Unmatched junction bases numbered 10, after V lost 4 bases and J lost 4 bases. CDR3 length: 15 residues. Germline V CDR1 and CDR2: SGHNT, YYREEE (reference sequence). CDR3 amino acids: CASSPYRQGPYGYTF. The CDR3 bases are TGTGCCAGCAGCCCCTACCGACAGGGTCCCTATGGCTACACCTTC.

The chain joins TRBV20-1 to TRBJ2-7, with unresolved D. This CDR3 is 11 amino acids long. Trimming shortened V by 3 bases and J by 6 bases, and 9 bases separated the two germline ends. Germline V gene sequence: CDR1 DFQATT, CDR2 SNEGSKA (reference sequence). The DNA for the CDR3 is TGCAGTGCTAGTTGGATAGCCGAGCAGTACTTC. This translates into CSASWIAEQYF.

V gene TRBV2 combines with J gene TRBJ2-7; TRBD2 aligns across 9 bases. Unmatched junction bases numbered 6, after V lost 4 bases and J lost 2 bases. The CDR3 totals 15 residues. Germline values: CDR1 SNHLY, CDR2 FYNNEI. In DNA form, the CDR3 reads TGTGCCAGCAGTGCAGGGCGGGGGGGCCCCTACGAGCAGTACTTC. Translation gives CASSAGRGGPYEQYF.

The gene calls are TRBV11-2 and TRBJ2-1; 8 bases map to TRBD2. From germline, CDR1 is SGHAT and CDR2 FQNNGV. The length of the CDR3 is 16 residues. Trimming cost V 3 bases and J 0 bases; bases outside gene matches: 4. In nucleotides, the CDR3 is TGTGCCAGCAGCTTTGGAAGCGGGAGCTCCTACAATGAGCAGTTCTTC. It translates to CASSFGSGSSYNEQFF.

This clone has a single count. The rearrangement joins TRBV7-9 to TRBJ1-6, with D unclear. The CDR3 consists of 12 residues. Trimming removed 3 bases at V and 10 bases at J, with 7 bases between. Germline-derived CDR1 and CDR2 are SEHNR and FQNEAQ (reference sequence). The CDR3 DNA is TGTGCCAGCAGCTTGGTAACATCACCCCTCCACTTT. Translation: CASSLVTSPLHF. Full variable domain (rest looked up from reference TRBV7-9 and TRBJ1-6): DTGVSQNPRHKITKRGQNVTFRCDPISEHNRLYWYRQTLGQGPEFLTYFQNEAQLEKSRLLSDRFSAERPKGSFSTLEIQRTEQGDSAMYLCASSLVTSPLHFGNGTRLTVT.

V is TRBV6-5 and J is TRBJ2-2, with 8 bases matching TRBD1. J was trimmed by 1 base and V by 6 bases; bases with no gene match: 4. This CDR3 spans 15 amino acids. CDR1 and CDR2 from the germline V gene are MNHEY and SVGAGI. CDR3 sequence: CASSPDRGNTGELFF. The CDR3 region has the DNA TGTGCCAGCAGCCCCGACAGGGGGAACACCGGGGAGCTGTTTTTT.

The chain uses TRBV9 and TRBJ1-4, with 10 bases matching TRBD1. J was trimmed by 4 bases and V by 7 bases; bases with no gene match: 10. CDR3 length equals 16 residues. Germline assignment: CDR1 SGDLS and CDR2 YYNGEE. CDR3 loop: CASGSGQGKINEKLFF. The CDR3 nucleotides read TGTGCCAGCGGTTCGGGACAGGGGAAGATTAATGAAAAACTGTTTTTT.

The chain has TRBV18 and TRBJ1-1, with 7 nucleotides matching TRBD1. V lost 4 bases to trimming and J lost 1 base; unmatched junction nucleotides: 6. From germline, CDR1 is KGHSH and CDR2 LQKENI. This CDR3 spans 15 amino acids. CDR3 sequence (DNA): TGTGCCAGCTCACTCGCTGCAGGGGGGAACACTGAAGCTTTCTTT. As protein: CASSLAAGGNTEAFF. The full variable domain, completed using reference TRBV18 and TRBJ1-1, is NAGVMQNPRHLVRRRGQEARLRCSPMKGHSHVYWYRQLPEEGLKFMVYLQKENIIDESGMPKERFSAEFPKEGPSILRIQQVVRGDSAAYFCASSLAAGGNTEAFFGQGTRLTVV.

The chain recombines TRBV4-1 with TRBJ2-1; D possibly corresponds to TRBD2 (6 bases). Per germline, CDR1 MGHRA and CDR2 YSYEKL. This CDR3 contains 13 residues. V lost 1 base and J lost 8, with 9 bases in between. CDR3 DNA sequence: TGCGCCAGCAGCCAAGGGTTAGCGGATGAGCAGTTCTTC. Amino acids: CASSQGLADEQFF.